Listed here is a single T cell receptor beta chain. Antigen: not known. Produced via immunoSEQ multiplex PCR; TCRdb's table is partial and in-frame only. The top ten hold 1.5% to 2% of the sample, which has 100,000 to 150,000 clones, approximately 88% seen once. The data were taken from a study of cytomegalovirus exposure and HLA in healthy donors. Study-wide findings and caveats: TCR clusters originating in the first cohort tended to co-occur in the 110 or so validation repertoires, according to a later analysis.

This CDR3 is 18 amino acids long. Between the trimmed V and J ends, which lost 4 bases and 0 bases, there was a span of 20 bases. CDR1 and CDR2 (germline): LGHNA, YNFKEQ. The receptor was isolated from a woman aged 18-35 years in good health and CMV-seronegative. The chain employs TRBV4-2 and TRBJ2-3, with D maybe TRBD2 (6 bases). The sequenced sample was PBMCs. This CDR3 reads CASSLRERQPISTDTQYF. Written as DNA, the CDR3 is TGTGCCAGCAGCCTCCGGGAGCGGCAGCCAATTAGCACAGATACGCAGTATTTT.